This T cell receptor beta chain was profiled in a study of neoadjuvant anti-PD-1 for oral cavity cancer. CDR1 is MNHEY, CDR2 SVGAGI, per germline. The CDR3 extends over 14 amino acids. V lost 7 bases and J lost 3, with 12 bases in between. The method was immunoSEQ multiplex PCR; TCRdb's version includes in-frame clones alone and lacks a portion of them. The table lists some 15,000 clones, over 65% of them singletons, with 2.5% to 3.5% in the top ten. This clonotype originated in a person aged 35 to 85 with oral cavity squamous cell carcinoma. Sample: PBMCs, taken before nivolumab (anti-PD-1) treatment. The chain combines TRBV6-5 with TRBJ2-2; no clear D. The DNA of the CDR3 is TGTGCCAGCATGAGAGTGTCCTACACCGGGGAGCTGTTTTTT. It is translated as CASMRVSYTGELFF.